This T cell receptor beta chain appears in the sequencing data of a study of vaccination and CD4 T cells after COVID-19. Study information: Two Hispanic individuals were among six male and four female convalescent patients. Post-COVID samples were collected a median roughly 3 months following diagnosis, spanning 35 to 161. Overlapping spike peptides served as the stimulus for the cells. These peptides came from SARS-CoV-2 and from the common cold coronaviruses HCoV-NL63, HCoV-OC43 and HCoV-229E.

The treatment: approximately nine-day PBMC culture with coronavirus spike peptide pools or control peptides (ViraFEST assay). Collection of the unexposed donor's CD4+ T cells took place before the COVID-19 pandemic (2011-2018). Per germline, CDR1 DFQATT and CDR2 SNEGSKA (reference sequence). The CDR3 has 13 residues. The germline V and J ends were trimmed by 1 base and 7 bases, with 11 bases remaining between them. Only a few counts were recorded for this clonotype. The antigen is unknown. Cultured CD4+ T-cell DNA underwent Oncomine TCR Beta short-read sequencing. After culture, CD4+ T cells served as the source for genomic DNA extraction. TCRdb called the PCR reads again in MiXCR, with one record for every CDR3 protein. Among 7,000 to 9,000 distinct CDR3 sequences listed, about two fifths were seen once.

The sequencing sample was made of CD4+ T cells from blood, cultured in vitro. The TCR comes from a human donor in good health. The rearrangement joins TRBV20-1 to TRBJ1-5; no definite D call. For the CDR3, the DNA is TGCAGTGCTAGAGTCGGAAGGGAACAGCCCCAGCATTTT. Amino acids: CSARVGREQPQHF.